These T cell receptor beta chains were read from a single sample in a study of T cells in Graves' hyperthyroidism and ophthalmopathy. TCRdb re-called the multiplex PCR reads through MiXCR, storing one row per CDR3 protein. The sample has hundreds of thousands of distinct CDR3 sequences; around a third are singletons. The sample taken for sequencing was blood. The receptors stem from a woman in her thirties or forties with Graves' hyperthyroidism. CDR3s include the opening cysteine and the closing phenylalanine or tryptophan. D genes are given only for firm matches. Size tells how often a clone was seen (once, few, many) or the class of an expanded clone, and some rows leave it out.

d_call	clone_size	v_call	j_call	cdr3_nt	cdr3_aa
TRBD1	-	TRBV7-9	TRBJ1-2	TGTGCCAGCAGTCGACTACCGGGACAGGGAAACTATGGCTACACCTTC	CASSRLPGQGNYGYTF
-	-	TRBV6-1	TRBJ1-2	TGTGCCAGCAGTTTCGGCAGCTTTAACTATGGCTACACCTTC	CASSFGSFNYGYTF
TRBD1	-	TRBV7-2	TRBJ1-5	TGTGCCAGCAGCTTGCTCCGACAGGGCACCGATCAGCCCCAGCATTTT	CASSLLRQGTDQPQHF
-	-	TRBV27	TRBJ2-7	TGTGCCAGCAGTTTACAGACCGGGGGTAACTCCTACGAGCAGTACTTC	CASSLQTGGNSYEQYF
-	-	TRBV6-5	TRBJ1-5	TGTGCCAGCAGTTCCATTTCGGACAGCAGCAATCAGCCCCAGCATTTT	CASSSISDSSNQPQHF
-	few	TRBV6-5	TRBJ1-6	TGTGCCAGCAGTGAAGCGCTTGGGCTTAATTCACCCCTCCACTTT	CASSEALGLNSPLHF
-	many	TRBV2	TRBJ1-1	TGTGCCAGCACCTCAGTAAACACTGAAGCTTTCTTT	CASTSVNTEAFF
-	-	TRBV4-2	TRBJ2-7	TGTGCCAGCAGCCAAGGGGGCAGGGAGACCTACGAGCAGTACTTC	CASSQGGRETYEQYF
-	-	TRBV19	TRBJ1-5	TGTGCCAGTAGTATCCCGGGACGCACTAGCAATCAGCCCCAGCATTTT	CASSIPGRTSNQPQHF
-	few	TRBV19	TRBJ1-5	TGTGCCAGCGCAAACATCAACAGTTGGGGCAATCAGCCCCAGCATTTT	CASANINSWGNQPQHF
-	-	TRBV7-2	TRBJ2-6	TGCGCCAGCAGCCTTCGATGGGGCGCCGCTGGGGCCAACGTCCTGACTTTC	CASSLRWGAAGANVLTF
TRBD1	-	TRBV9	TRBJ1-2	TGTGCCAGCAGCGTAGGGCCCGGGACAGAGGACCTCGATGGCTACACCTTC	CASSVGPGTEDLDGYTF
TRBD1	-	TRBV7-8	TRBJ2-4	TGTGCCAGCAGCTTAAATCAGGGGGCGAACATTCAGTACTTC	CASSLNQGANIQYF
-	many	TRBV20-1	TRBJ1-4	TGCAGTGCTAGAGATCTAGGACGTAAGAATGAAAAACTGTTTTTT	CSARDLGRKNEKLFF
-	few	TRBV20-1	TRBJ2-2	TGCAGTGTCCCAGGGGTAAAGGGGACCGGGGAGCTGTTTTTT	CSVPGVKGTGELFF
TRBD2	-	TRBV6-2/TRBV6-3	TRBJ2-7	TGTGCCAGCAGGGAGGGACTAGCGGTCTCCTACGAGCAGTACTTC	CASREGLAVSYEQYF
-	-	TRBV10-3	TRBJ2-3	TGTGCCACCGCGGACTTCACAGATACGCAGTATTTT	CATADFTDTQYF
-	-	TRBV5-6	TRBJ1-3	TGTGCCAGCAGCCGACCGCTGGGCACCATATATTTT	CASSRPLGTIYF
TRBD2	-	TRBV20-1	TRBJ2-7	TGCAGTGCTAGACCTGGACTAGCGATCTACGAGCAGTACTTC	CSARPGLAIYEQYF
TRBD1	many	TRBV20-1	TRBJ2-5	TGCAGTGTTCCGGGACAGCAAGAGACCCAGTACTTC	CSVPGQQETQYF
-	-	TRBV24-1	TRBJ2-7	TGTGCCACCAGTGAGAATTGGTCCTACGAGCAGTACTTC	CATSENWSYEQYF
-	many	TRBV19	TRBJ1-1	TGTGCCAGTAGTATACGGGGCACTGAAGCTTTCTTT	CASSIRGTEAFF
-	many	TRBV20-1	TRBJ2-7	TGCAGTGCAAGAAGACAAGGACCTGCCTACGAGCAGTACTTC	CSARRQGPAYEQYF
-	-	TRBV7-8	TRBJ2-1	TGTGCCAGCAGCCCCCGGGACTTCTCTAGGAATGAGCAGTTCTTC	CASSPRDFSRNEQFF
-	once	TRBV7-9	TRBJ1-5	TGTGCCGGGGGGGGGGTTAATCAGCCCCAGCATTTT	CAGGGVNQPQHF
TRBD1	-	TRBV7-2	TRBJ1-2	TGTGCCAGCAGCCGATACTCACTGCGGGACAGGGGGAAGTCTGGAAACACCTTC	CASSRYSLRDRGKSGNTF
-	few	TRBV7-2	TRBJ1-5	TGTGCCAGCAGCTTGCGGTTGGGGAACGGGAATCAGCCCCAGCATTTT	CASSLRLGNGNQPQHF
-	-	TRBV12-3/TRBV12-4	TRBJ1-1	TGTGCCAGCAGCCCCTCCCAGATGATGGGGGATGAAGCTTTCTTT	CASSPSQMMGDEAFF
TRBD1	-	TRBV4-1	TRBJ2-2	TGCGCCAGCAGCCATCCCGGGACAGCGAACACCGGGGAGCTGTTTTTT	CASSHPGTANTGELFF
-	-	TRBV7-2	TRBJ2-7	TGTGCCAGCAGCCCAAGATGGGAAAGCTACGAGCAGTACTTC	CASSPRWESYEQYF
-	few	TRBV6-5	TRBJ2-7	TGTGCCAGCAGTTACTCGGCCTTAGGATTAGACTCCTACGAGCAGTACTTC	CASSYSALGLDSYEQYF
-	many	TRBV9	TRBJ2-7	TGTGCCAGCAGCGTAGCTGACAGTGGGCTCTACGAGCAGTACTTC	CASSVADSGLYEQYF
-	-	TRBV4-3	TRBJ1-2	TGCGCCAGCAGCCCTGGACACGCTAACTATGGCTACACCTTC	CASSPGHANYGYTF
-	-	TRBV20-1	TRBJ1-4	TGCAGTGGAATCATGGACGGTAATGAAAAACTGCTTTTT	CSGIMDGNEKLLF
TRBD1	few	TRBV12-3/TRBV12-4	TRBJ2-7	TGTGCCAGCAGACCTAAACCGGGACAGGGAACCGAGCAGTACTTC	CASRPKPGQGTEQYF
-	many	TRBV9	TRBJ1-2	TGTGCCAGCAGCCCATCCCCCGGTGGCTACACCTTC	CASSPSPGGYTF
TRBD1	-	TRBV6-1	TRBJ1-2	TGTGCCAGCAGGAACAGGGGATTTAACTATGGCTACACCTTC	CASRNRGFNYGYTF
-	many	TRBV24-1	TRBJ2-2	TGTGCCACCAGTGATTTTCGGGGTCCGAACACCGGGGAGCTGTTTTTT	CATSDFRGPNTGELFF
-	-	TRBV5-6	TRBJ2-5	TGTGCCAGCAGCACTCAGGGCTTGAGAGGAGAGACCCAGTACTTC	CASSTQGLRGETQYF
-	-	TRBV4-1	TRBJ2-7	TGCGCCAGCAGCCAGATAACGACAGGCTCCTACGAGCAGTACTTC	CASSQITTGSYEQYF
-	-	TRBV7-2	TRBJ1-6	TGTGCCAGCAGCTTAGGTCAGGTGGGGGCTTCACCCCTCCACTTT	CASSLGQVGASPLHF
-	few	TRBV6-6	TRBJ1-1	TGTGCCAGCAGTTACTCGGACAGATGGACTGAAGCTTTCTTT	CASSYSDRWTEAFF
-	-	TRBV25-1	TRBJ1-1	TGTGCCAGCAGCCTGTGGGGGGCGGTTTGGAACACTGAAGCTTTCTTT	CASSLWGAVWNTEAFF
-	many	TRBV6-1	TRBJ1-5	TGTGCCAGCAGCGTATTTCCCAGGGTGACCCACAATCAGCCCCAGCATTTT	CASSVFPRVTHNQPQHF